These 10 T cell receptor beta chains were sequenced from one sample in a study of T cells in localized non-small cell lung cancer. Measured with immunoSEQ multiplex PCR; TCRdb has only the in-frame clones, and not every one. The sample includes around 100,000 clones, approximately 86% of them seen just once. The sample in question was peripheral blood, obtained before any cancer treatment. The source of these receptors is a man aged 40 to 75 with stage I squamous cell lung carcinoma.

The V and J genes are TRBV18 and TRBJ2-3; the match to TRBD1 covers 7 bases. V was clipped by 0 bases and J by 6 bases; unmatched bases: 0. Germline CDR1 and CDR2: KGHSH and LQKENI. This CDR3 has 13 residues. The CDR3 loop reads CASSPPQGDTQYF. The CDR3 nucleotides are TGTGCCAGCTCACCACCACAGGGGGATACGCAGTATTTT.

CDR3 residues: CASSSRLAKNIQYF. CDR3 nucleotide sequence: TGTGCCAGCAGTTCTAGATTAGCCAAAAACATTCAGTACTTC. The V and J genes are TRBV11-2 and TRBJ2-4; D call uncertain. V was trimmed by 6 bases and J by 0 bases, leaving 9 bases between them. This CDR3 is 14 amino acids long. CDR1 is SGHAT, CDR2 FQNNGV, per germline.

The J gene is TRBJ1-3, the V gene TRBV6-1; D is unclear. V dropped 3 bases and J dropped 4 bases, with 7 bases sitting between them. The germline V gene has CDR1 MNHNS and CDR2 SASEGT. The CDR3 has 13 residues. The CDR3 loop reads CASSERRGNTIYF. The CDR3, as DNA: TGTGCCAGCAGTGAGAGGAGGGGAAACACCATATATTTT.

At least ten counts were recorded for this clone. The chain couples TRBV6-1 to TRBJ2-7; 9 nucleotides align to TRBD1. Trimming at V came to 9 bases and at J to 1 base, leaving 7 bases not matched to a gene. The CDR3 runs 14 residues. Germline V gene sequence: CDR1 MNHNS, CDR2 SASEGT. The CDR3 nucleotides are TGTGCCAGGAATGGACAGGGGATTTCCTACGAGCAGTACTTC. Translated: CARNGQGISYEQYF.

The genes are TRBV9 and TRBJ2-6, with D possibly TRBD2 on 5 matching bases. The CDR3 has 16 residues. V was pared by 0 bases and J by 2 bases, with 9 bases between. Germline V gives CDR1 SGDLS, CDR2 YYNGEE. CDR3 loop: CASSVATGTGANVLTF. CDR3 coding DNA: TGTGCCAGCAGCGTAGCTACGGGGACTGGGGCCAACGTCCTGACTTTC.

CDR3 nucleotides: TGTGCCAGCAATACATACTTGTCCTACGAGCAGTACTTC. Residues: CASNTYLSYEQYF. This chain uses TRBV6-1 with TRBJ2-7; D not resolved. This CDR3 region has 13 residues. V dropped 7 bases and J dropped 1 base, with 11 bases sitting between them. Germline V gene data show CDR1 as MNHNS and CDR2 as SASEGT.

The V and J genes are TRBV4-1 and TRBJ2-5; the match to TRBD1 covers 9 bases. Germline V CDR1 and CDR2: MGHRA, YSYEKL. Unmatched junction bases numbered 14, after V lost 1 base and J lost 5 bases. The CDR3 has 18 residues. The CDR3 DNA is TGCGCCAGCAGCCAAGTCCTGACAGGGGGGAGAGGGCAGGAGACCCAGTACTTC. Translating gives CASSQVLTGGRGQETQYF.

This chain joins TRBV5-4 and TRBJ2-1; D perhaps matches TRBD1 (6 bases). CDR3 length equals 11 residues. Trimming stripped 4 bases from V and 10 bases from J, with 9 bases between. Germline-derived CDR1 and CDR2 are SGHNT and YYREEE (reference sequence). The CDR3 sequence is CASSRTGEQFF. Written as DNA, the CDR3 is TGTGCCAGCAGCCGAACAGGGGAGCAGTTCTTC.

The chain couples TRBV28 to TRBJ1-4, with D unresolved. The V end lost 5 bases, the J end lost 8 bases, and 9 bases lay between the germline ends. CDR3 size: 12 residues. CDR1 is MDHEN and CDR2 is SYDVKM in the germline V gene. The CDR3 reads CASSPFGEKLFF. DNA of the CDR3: TGTGCCAGCAGTCCATTTGGAGAAAAACTGTTTTTT.

The chain carries TRBV7-9 and TRBJ2-7, with a possible D match to TRBD2 (5 bases). This CDR3 comprises 16 residues. Deletions cut 7 bases from V and 2 bases from J, with 21 bases between. Germline CDR1 and CDR2: SEHNR and FQNEAQ (reference sequence). The CDR3: CASIGNIVGFTYEQYF. Here the CDR3 DNA reads TGTGCCAGCATCGGGAACATAGTCGGCTTTACCTACGAGCAGTACTTC.